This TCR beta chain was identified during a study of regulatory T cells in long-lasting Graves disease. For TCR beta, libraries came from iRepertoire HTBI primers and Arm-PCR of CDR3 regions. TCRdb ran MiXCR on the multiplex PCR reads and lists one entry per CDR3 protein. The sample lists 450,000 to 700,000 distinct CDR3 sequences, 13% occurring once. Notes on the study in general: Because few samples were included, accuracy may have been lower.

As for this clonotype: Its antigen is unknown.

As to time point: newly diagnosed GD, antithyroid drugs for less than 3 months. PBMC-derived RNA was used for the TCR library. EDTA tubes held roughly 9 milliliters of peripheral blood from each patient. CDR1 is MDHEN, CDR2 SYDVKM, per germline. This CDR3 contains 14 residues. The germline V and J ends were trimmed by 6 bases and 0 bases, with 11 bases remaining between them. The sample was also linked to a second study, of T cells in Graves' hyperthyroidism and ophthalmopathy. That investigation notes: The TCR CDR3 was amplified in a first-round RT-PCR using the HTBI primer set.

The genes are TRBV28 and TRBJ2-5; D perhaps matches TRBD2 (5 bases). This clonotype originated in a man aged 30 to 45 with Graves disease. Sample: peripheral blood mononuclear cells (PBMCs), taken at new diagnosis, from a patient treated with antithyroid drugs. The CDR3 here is CASSRGLNQETQYF. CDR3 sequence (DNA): TGTGCCAGCAGCCGAGGACTCAACCAAGAGACCCAGTACTTC.